The clone carrying this TCR beta chain was counted ten times or more. Each CDR3 protein gets one entry after TCRdb re-called the 5' RACE reads with MiXCR. The sample lists around 98,000 distinct CDR3 sequences; under 20% were seen once. This sample stems from a study of T cells of healthy individuals. The source is a human donor in good health.

This chain's CDR3 is CSVGAGVNSPLHF. CDR3 bases: TGCAGTGTAGGGGCAGGGGTTAATTCACCCCTCCACTTT. The genes are TRBV20-1 and TRBJ1-6; a weak D match, TRBD1 (6 bases). V was cut by 7 bases and J by 6 bases, with 13 bases left in between. From germline, CDR1 is DFQATT and CDR2 SNEGSKA (reference sequence). This CDR3 spans 13 amino acids.